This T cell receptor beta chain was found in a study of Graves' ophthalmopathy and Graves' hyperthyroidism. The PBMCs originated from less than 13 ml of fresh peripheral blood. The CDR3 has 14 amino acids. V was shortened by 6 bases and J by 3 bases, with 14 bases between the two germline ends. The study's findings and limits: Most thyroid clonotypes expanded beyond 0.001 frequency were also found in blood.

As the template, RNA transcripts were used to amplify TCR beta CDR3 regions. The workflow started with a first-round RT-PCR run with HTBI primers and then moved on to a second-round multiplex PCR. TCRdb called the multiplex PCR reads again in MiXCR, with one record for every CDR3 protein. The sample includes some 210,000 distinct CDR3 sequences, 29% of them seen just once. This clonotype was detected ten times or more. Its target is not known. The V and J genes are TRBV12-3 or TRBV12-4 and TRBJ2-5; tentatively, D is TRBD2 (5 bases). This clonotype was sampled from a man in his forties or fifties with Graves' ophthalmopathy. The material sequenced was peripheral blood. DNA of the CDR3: TGTGCCAGCAGCCCTGGAGGAGACGAAGAGACCCAGTACTTC. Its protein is CASSPGGDEETQYF.